This entry lists 22 T cell receptor beta chains sequenced from one sample in a study of blood T cell repertoires in COVID-19. The data were produced by immunoSEQ multiplex PCR, yet TCRdb's version contains in-frame clones alone and is incomplete. The table lists 270,000 or so clones, about four fifths of them singletons. The material sequenced was PBMCs or T cells enriched from blood (not recorded which). The receptors come from a man over 45 who had recovered from COVID-19.

The genes are TRBV7-2 and TRBJ2-1, with D tentatively TRBD1 (8 bases). Germline V gene data show CDR1 as SGHTA and CDR2 as FQGNSA. The CDR3 contains 15 residues. With 5 bases removed from V and 4 bases from J, the gap between germline ends came to 15 bases. CDR3 sequence: CASSAGGGGYNEQFF. CDR3 bases: TGTGCCAGCAGCGCAGGGGGCGGGGGATACAATGAGCAGTTCTTC.

CDR3 region: CASSPQGSRGYTF. CDR3 DNA sequence: TGTGCCAGCAGCCCCCAGGGGTCACGGGGCTACACCTTC. The chain recombines TRBV5-4 with TRBJ1-2, with D perhaps matching TRBD1 (6 bases). From germline, CDR1 is SGHNT and CDR2 YYREEE (reference sequence). The CDR3 is 13 amino acids. V was pared by 4 bases and J by 8 bases, with 15 bases between.

V usage is TRBV5-1 and J usage is TRBJ2-2, with D perhaps TRBD2 (5 bases). Germline-derived CDR1 and CDR2 are SGHRS and YFSETQ. The length of the CDR3 is 16 residues. The V end lost 6 bases, the J end lost 4 bases, and 19 bases lay between the germline ends. CDR3: CASTRTPSYSTGELFF. CDR3 bases: TGCGCCAGCACCCGGACCCCTAGCTATTCCACCGGGGAGCTGTTTTTT.

The chain uses TRBV7-8 and TRBJ1-2; 8 bases map to TRBD1. The CDR3 is 15 amino acids. The V gene's germline CDR1 is SGHVS and CDR2 FQNEAQ. Trimming at V came to 4 bases and at J to 8 bases, leaving 12 bases not matched to a gene. CDR3 in amino acids: CASSSDQGARNGYTF. Written as DNA, the CDR3 is TGTGCCAGCAGCTCAGACCAGGGGGCTCGGAACGGCTACACCTTC.

The chain combines TRBV3-1 (or the pseudogene TRBV3-2) with TRBJ2-3; D is perhaps TRBD2 (7 bases). Germline V CDR1 and CDR2: LGHDT, YNNKEL (reference sequence). This CDR3 is 16 amino acids long. Trimming left V 0 bases short and J 6 bases short, with 16 bases between. CDR3 sequence: CASSQDRGGVWDTQYF. CDR3 nucleotide sequence: TGTGCCAGCAGCCAAGATAGGGGGGGCGTCTGGGATACGCAGTATTTT.

This rearrangement joins TRBV5-4 to TRBJ1-3, with 9 bases aligning to TRBD1. Germline V gene data show CDR1 as SGHNT and CDR2 as YYREEE (reference sequence). This CDR3 spans 15 amino acids. V trimming: 0 bases; J trimming: 3 bases; junction bases outside the gene matches: 1. For the CDR3, the DNA is TGTGCCAGCAGCTTGGACAGGGGGCATGGAAACACCATATATTTT. It encodes CASSLDRGHGNTIYF.

The chain has TRBV7-3 and TRBJ1-1; 8 bases align to TRBD1. The germline CDR1 and CDR2 sequences are SGHTA and FQGTGA. V dropped 5 bases and J dropped 5; count of bases not matched to a gene: 7. The CDR3 length is 14 residues. This chain's CDR3 is CASSRQGIGTEAFF. The DNA of the CDR3 is TGTGCCAGCAGCCGACAGGGGATAGGGACTGAAGCTTTCTTT.

The chain recombines TRBV12-3 or TRBV12-4 with TRBJ2-1; D may be TRBD1 (6 bases). The CDR3 contains 12 residues. V lost 6 bases to trimming and J lost 7 bases, with 10 bases between them. CDR3 DNA: TGTGCCAGCAGATCTACAGGGAATGAGCAGTTCTTC. Its protein product is CASRSTGNEQFF.

In its sample, this clone was seen once. This rearrangement joins TRBV7-3 to TRBJ2-1; 11 bases agree with TRBD1. Germline assignment: CDR1 SGHTA and CDR2 FQGTGA. The CDR3 has 16 amino acids. With V trimmed by 4 bases and J by 5 bases, 7 bases remained unmatched. The CDR3 region has the DNA TGTGCCAGCAGCTCCACCCGGGACAGGGGGAACAATGAGCAGTTCTTC. Amino acid sequence: CASSSTRDRGNNEQFF.

The chain has TRBV7-8 and TRBJ1-1; TRBD1 aligns across 7 bases. This CDR3 is built from 12 residues. V gave up 4 bases and J gave up 6 bases; unmatched junction bases: 2. Germline assignment: CDR1 SGHVS and CDR2 FQNEAQ. The DNA for the CDR3 is TGTGCCAGCAGCTCAACAGGGGCTGAAGCTTTCTTT. Protein: CASSSTGAEAFF.

The CDR3 is CASSIVGHNSPLHF. In DNA form, the CDR3 reads TGTGCCAGTAGTATTGTTGGCCATAATTCACCCCTCCACTTT. The genes are TRBV19 and TRBJ1-6, with D unclear. This CDR3 contains 14 residues. Germline loops: CDR1 LNHDA, CDR2 SQIVND (reference sequence). V dropped 3 bases and J dropped 5 bases, with 8 bases sitting between them.

This clone appeared once. This rearrangement joins TRBV28 to TRBJ1-2; no clear D. The V gene's germline CDR1 is MDHEN and CDR2 SYDVKM. The CDR3 contains 14 residues. The germline V and J ends were trimmed by 7 bases and 4 bases, with 16 bases remaining between them. CDR3 loop: CASTLRPVGYGYTF. In DNA form, the CDR3 reads TGTGCCAGCACCTTGCGGCCGGTAGGCTATGGCTACACCTTC.

Only a few counts were recorded for this clone. This chain uses TRBV9 with TRBJ1-2; TRBD1 matches at 8 bases. The V gene's germline CDR1 is SGDLS and CDR2 YYNGEE. The CDR3 extends over 17 amino acids. Trimming at V came to 3 bases and at J to 7 bases, leaving 17 bases not matched to a gene. CDR3 amino acids: CASSAGTGLEGNAGYTF. In DNA form, the CDR3 reads TGTGCCAGCAGCGCCGGGACAGGCCTGGAGGGCAACGCTGGCTACACCTTC.

J is TRBJ2-7 and V is TRBV7-2; 8 bases line up with TRBD1. CDR1 and CDR2 (germline): SGHTA, FQGNSA. The junction had 7 bases not matched to a gene; V was cut back by 6 bases and J by 6 bases. The CDR3 consists of 13 residues. The CDR3 reads CASRRQGPVEQYF. CDR3 DNA: TGTGCCAGCAGAAGACAGGGGCCCGTCGAGCAGTACTTC.

The V and J genes are TRBV19 and TRBJ1-5; a weak D match, TRBD1 (6 bases). CDR1 is LNHDA and CDR2 is SQIVND in the germline V gene (reference sequence). CDR3 length: 14 amino acids. V gave up 0 bases and J gave up 4 bases, with 7 bases separating them. CDR3 in DNA: TGTGCCAGTAGTATAGAACAGGGTAATCAGCCCCAGCATTTT. Translation: CASSIEQGNQPQHF.

This chain connects TRBV24-1 to TRBJ1-2; 7 nucleotides align to TRBD1. The germline CDR1 and CDR2 sequences are KGHDR and SFDVKD. The length of the CDR3 is 16 residues. J lost 2 bases, V lost 0 bases, and 5 bases had no gene match. CDR3 sequence reads: CATSDLLLQGNYGYTF. CDR3 in DNA: TGTGCCACCAGTGATTTGCTATTACAGGGGAACTATGGCTACACCTTC.

The chain has TRBV7-6 and TRBJ1-5, with a weak D call TRBD1 (6 bases). V was cut by 1 base and J by 0 bases, with 13 bases left in between. Germline values: CDR1 SGHVS, CDR2 FNYEAQ. CDR3 length: 17 amino acids. The CDR3 nucleotides read TGTGCCAGCAGCTTAGTAGCCGGGACAATTAGCAATCAGCCCCAGCATTTT. Translated, it gives CASSLVAGTISNQPQHF. The complete variable domain, with remaining parts taken from reference TRBV7-6 and TRBJ1-5, reads GAGVSQSPRYKVTKRGQDVALRCDPISGHVSLYWYRQALGQGPEFLTYFNYEAQQDKSGLPNDRFSAERPEGSISTLTIQRTEQRDSAMYRCASSLVAGTISNQPQHFGDGTRLSIL.

This sequence joins TRBV15 and TRBJ1-6; TRBD1 is a possible D gene (6 bases). CDR3 length equals 15 residues. Germline V CDR1 and CDR2: LNHNV, YYDKDF (reference sequence). The germline V and J ends were trimmed by 0 bases and 5 bases, with 8 bases remaining between them. CDR3 residues: CATSRDPGDNSPLHF. CDR3 nucleotides: TGTGCCACCAGCAGAGACCCAGGGGATAATTCACCCCTCCACTTT.

The chain carries TRBV11-1 and TRBJ1-6; TRBD1 matches 10 bases. The CDR3 consists of 13 residues. V shed 1 base, J shed 14 bases, and the junction held 2 bases outside the gene matches. Germline V CDR1 and CDR2: SGHAT, FQDESV (reference sequence). CDR3 DNA: TGTGCCAGCAGCTTAGTTGGGACAGGGGCCCTCCACTTT. This codes for CASSLVGTGALHF.

The V and J genes are TRBV7-3 and TRBJ2-1; D possibly corresponds to TRBD1 (5 bases). V lost 3 bases and J lost 6, with 12 bases in between. Germline V CDR1 and CDR2: SGHTA, FQGTGA. The CDR3 totals 14 residues. CDR3 coding DNA: TGTGCCAGCAGCTTCACGGCAAGGGGCAATGAGCAGTTCTTC. It translates to CASSFTARGNEQFF.

This sequence joins TRBV30 and TRBJ1-1, with no clear D. The CDR3 is 13 amino acids. V was clipped by 1 base and J by 7 bases, with 13 bases between them. Germline V gives CDR1 GTSNPN, CDR2 SVGIG (reference sequence). CDR3 loop: CAWSGRRLGEAFF. The CDR3 region has the DNA TGTGCCTGGAGTGGGAGGCGCCTTGGTGAAGCTTTCTTT.

V is TRBV20-1 and J is TRBJ2-5; D is ambiguous. V was clipped by 7 bases and J by 2 bases, with 8 bases between them. CDR1 is DFQATT, CDR2 SNEGSKA, per germline (reference sequence). The CDR3 consists of 11 residues. The CDR3 region is CSGATQETQYF. DNA of the CDR3: TGCAGTGGGGCCACACAAGAGACCCAGTACTTC.